Here is one TCR beta chain with its context. No antigen is known for it. The data belong to a study of human versus mouse CDR3 diversity and MHC coevolution. Study details: immunoSEQ was reported to reach one in 200,000 T cells sensitivity. Between roughly 5.5 x 10^6 and 1.6 x 10^7 valid reads came from each sample. Study-level points and caveats: Clonal inequality was lowest in most of the three human donors. Human CDR3s averaged more deletions and insertions than mouse CDR3s.

Produced via immunoSEQ multiplex PCR; TCRdb's table is partial and in-frame only. The table includes over 60,000 clones, 85% to 95% detected once. The specimen was naive CD4+ T cells from blood. Regarding subset: CD45RO-negative CD62L-positive naive CD4 T cells. This TCR derives from a person aged 30-69 years in good health.

The CDR3 DNA sequence: TGTGCCAGCTCACCATTTTCCGGGACAGGGAACACCGGGGAGCTGTTTTTT. Protein sequence: CASSPFSGTGNTGELFF. The chain couples TRBV18 to TRBJ2-2, with 8 bases that match TRBD1. The V and J ends lost 2 bases and 1 base, in that order; junction bases with no gene match: 6. Germline loops: CDR1 KGHSH, CDR2 LQKENI. The length of the CDR3 is 17 residues.